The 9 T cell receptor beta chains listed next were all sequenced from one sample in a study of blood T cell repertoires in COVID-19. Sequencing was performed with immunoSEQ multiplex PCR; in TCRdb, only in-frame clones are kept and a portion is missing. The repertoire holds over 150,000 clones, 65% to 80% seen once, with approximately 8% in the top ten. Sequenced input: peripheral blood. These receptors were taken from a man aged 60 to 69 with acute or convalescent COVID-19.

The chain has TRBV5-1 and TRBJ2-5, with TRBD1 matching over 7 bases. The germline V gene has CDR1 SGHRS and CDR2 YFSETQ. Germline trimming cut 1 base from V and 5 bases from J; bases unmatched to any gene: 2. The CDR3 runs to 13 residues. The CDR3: CASSLQGVETQYF. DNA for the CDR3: TGCGCCAGCAGCTTGCAGGGGGTGGAGACCCAGTACTTC. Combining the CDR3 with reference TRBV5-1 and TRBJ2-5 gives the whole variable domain KAGVTQTPRYLIKTRGQQVTLSCSPISGHRSVSWYQQTPGQGLQFLFEYFSETQRNKGNFPGRFSGRQFSNSRSEMNVSTLELGDSALYLCASSLQGVETQYFGPGTRLLVL.

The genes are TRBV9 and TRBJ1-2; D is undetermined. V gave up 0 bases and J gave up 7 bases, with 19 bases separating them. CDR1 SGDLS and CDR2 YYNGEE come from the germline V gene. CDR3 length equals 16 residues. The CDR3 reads CASSVAGPGVGGGYTF. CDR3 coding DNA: TGTGCCAGCAGCGTAGCAGGTCCCGGGGTTGGCGGTGGCTACACCTTC.

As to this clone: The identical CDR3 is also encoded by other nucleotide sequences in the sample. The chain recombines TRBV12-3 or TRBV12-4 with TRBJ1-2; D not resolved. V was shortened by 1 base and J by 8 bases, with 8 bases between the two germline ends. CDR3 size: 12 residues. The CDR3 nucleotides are TGTGCCAGCAGTTTAGAAGGAGGGGGCTACACCTTC. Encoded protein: CASSLEGGGYTF.

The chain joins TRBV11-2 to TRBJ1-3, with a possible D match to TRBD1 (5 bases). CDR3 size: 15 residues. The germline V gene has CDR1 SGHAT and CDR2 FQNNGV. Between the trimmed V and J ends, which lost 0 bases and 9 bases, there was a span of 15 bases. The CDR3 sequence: CASSLEGQPRGTIYF. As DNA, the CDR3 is TGTGCCAGCAGCTTAGAGGGGCAGCCCCGAGGCACCATATATTTT.

CDR3 region: CASREAFSGNTIYF. For the CDR3, the DNA is TGTGCCAGCAGGGAGGCATTTTCTGGAAACACCATATATTTT. J is TRBJ1-3 and V is TRBV2; D is unresolved. CDR1 is SNHLY and CDR2 is FYNNEI in the germline V gene. CDR3 length: 14 amino acids. Trimming took 6 bases from V and 1 from J, leaving 10 bases between them.

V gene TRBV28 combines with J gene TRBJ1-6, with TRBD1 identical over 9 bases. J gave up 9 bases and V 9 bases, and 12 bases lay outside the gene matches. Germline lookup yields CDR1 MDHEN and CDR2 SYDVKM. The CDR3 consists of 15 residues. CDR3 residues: CASKAKGTGSSPLHF. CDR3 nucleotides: TGTGCCAGTAAGGCGAAAGGGACAGGGAGTTCACCCCTCCACTTT.

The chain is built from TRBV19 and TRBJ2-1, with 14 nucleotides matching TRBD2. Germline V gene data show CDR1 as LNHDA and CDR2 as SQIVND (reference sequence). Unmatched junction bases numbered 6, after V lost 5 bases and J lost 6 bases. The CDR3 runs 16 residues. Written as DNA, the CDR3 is TGTGCCAGTAGTGTCCTGACTAGCGGGGGGGCCAATGAGCAGTTCTTC. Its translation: CASSVLTSGGANEQFF.

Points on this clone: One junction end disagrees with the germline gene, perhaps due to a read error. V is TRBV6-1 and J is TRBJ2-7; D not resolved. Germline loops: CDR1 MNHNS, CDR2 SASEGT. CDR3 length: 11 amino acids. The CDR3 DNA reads TGTGCCAGCAGTGAAGCGTACTTCTTGAGCTTC. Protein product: CASSEAYFLSF.

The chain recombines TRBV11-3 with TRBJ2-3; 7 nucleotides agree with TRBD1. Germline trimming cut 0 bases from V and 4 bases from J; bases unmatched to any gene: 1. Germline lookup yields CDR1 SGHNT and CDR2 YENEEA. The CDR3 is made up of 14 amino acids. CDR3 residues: CASSLEGGADTQYF. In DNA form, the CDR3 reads TGTGCCAGCAGCTTAGAAGGGGGCGCAGATACGCAGTATTTT.